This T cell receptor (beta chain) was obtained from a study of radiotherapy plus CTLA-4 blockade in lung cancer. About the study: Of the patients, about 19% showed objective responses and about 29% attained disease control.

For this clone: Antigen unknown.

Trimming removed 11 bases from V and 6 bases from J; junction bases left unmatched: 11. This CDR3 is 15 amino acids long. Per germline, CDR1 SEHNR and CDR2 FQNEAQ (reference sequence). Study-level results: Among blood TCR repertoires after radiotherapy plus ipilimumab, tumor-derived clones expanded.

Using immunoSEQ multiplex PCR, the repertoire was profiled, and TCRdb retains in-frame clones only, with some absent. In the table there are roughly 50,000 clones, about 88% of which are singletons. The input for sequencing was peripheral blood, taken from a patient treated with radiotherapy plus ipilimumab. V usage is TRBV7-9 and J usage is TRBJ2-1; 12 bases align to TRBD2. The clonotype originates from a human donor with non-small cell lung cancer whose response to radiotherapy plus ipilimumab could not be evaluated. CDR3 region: CAETSLAGGLNEQFF. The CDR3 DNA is TGTGCCGAAACGTCACTAGCGGGAGGTCTCAATGAGCAGTTCTTC.